This T cell receptor (beta chain) was retrieved from a study of Tregs in tolerant kidney transplant recipients. Study as a whole: Mixed chimerism was transient after nonmyeloablative marrow transplants from related graft donors.

Thawed PBMCs were FACS-sorted into unstimulated CD4+CD25+CD127- regulatory T cells, CD4+CD25- non-regulatory cells, CD4 and CD8 cells. Assay used: immunoSEQ multiplex PCR; TCRdb lists only in-frame clones, some missing. The sample records approximately 75,000 clones, approximately 90% being singletons. Germline V CDR1 and CDR2: LNHDA, SQIVND (reference sequence). V shed 1 base, J shed 12 bases, and the junction held 6 bases outside the gene matches. This CDR3 has 13 amino acids. With regard to this clone: What it binds is unknown.

Study findings and constraints: Antigen-driven expansion was suggested because donor-specific Tregs expanded more than all Tregs in tolerant patients.

Sequenced material: Tregs from blood, taken before the transplant. This rearrangement joins TRBV19 to TRBJ2-1, with 7 bases identical to TRBD2. This clonotype was obtained from a human donor who received a combined kidney and bone marrow transplant. Here the CDR3 reads CASSIAPSGGQFF. The CDR3 DNA is TGTGCCAGTAGTATAGCCCCCTCGGGGGGGCAGTTCTTC.